The 18 T cell receptor beta chains presented below share a single source sample, sequenced in a study of blood T cell repertoires in COVID-19. Libraries were prepared by immunoSEQ multiplex PCR; TCRdb keeps only in-frame clonotypes and omits some of them. This repertoire shows 200,000 to 300,000 clones, more than 75% found once; its top ten account for over 2%. The sample comprised peripheral blood. The receptors come from a woman aged 45-59 years with acute or convalescent COVID-19.

The chain is built from TRBV10-2 and TRBJ1-1; D uncertain. The CDR3 is made up of 14 amino acids. CDR1 and CDR2 (germline): WSHSY, SAAADI. Trimming left V 6 bases short and J 4 bases short, with 15 bases between. The chain's CDR3 is CASRTVSRATEAFF. CDR3 bases: TGCGCCAGCAGGACTGTGAGCCGAGCCACTGAAGCTTTCTTT.

This rearrangement joins TRBV6-5 to TRBJ2-3; TRBD1 matches at 9 bases. This CDR3 contains 15 residues. V lost 4 bases to trimming and J lost 6 bases; unmatched junction nucleotides: 8. From germline, CDR1 is MNHEY and CDR2 SVGAGI. The CDR3, as DNA: TGTGCCAGCAGTTCTAGGACAGGGGAATTGGATACGCAGTATTTT. Translation: CASSSRTGELDTQYF.

This clone was recorded once. The chain recombines TRBV19 with TRBJ2-7; tentative D call: TRBD2 (6 bases). This CDR3 has 16 amino acids. The V end lost 1 base, the J end lost 0 bases, and 13 bases lay between the germline ends. CDR1 and CDR2 from the germline V gene are LNHDA and SQIVND (reference sequence). CDR3: CASSIGQRAGSYEQYF. CDR3 nucleotide sequence: TGTGCCAGTAGTATAGGACAGCGGGCTGGCTCCTACGAGCAGTACTTC.

The chain employs TRBV21-1 and TRBJ1-2. TRBV21-1 corresponds to a pseudogene. The CDR3 length is 16 residues. CDR3 loop: CASSKEGIQCCGGYTF. For the CDR3, the DNA is TGTGCCAGCAGCAAAGAAGGAATCCAATGCTGCGGTGGCTACACCTTC.

The J gene is TRBJ1-4, the V gene TRBV4-1; perhaps TRBD1 as D (6 bases). Looked up from germline, CDR1 is MGHRA and CDR2 is YSYEKL. V was clipped by 3 bases and J by 6 bases, with 17 bases between them. This CDR3 contains 16 residues. CDR3 protein: CASSHANRDRDEKLFF. The CDR3 DNA reads as TGCGCCAGCAGCCACGCGAACAGGGATAGGGATGAAAAACTGTTTTTT.

The chain is built from TRBV5-1 and TRBJ2-7; TRBD2 matches at 10 bases. Germline V CDR1 and CDR2: SGHRS, YFSETQ. This CDR3 region has 14 residues. V dropped 0 bases and J dropped 3; count of bases not matched to a gene: 0. The CDR3 loop is CASSLGTSGYEQYF. CDR3 bases: TGCGCCAGCAGCTTGGGGACTAGCGGCTACGAGCAGTACTTC.

J is TRBJ1-4 and V is TRBV30, with D uncertain. V lost 4 bases and J lost 4, with 13 bases in between. This CDR3 is built from 14 residues. Per germline, CDR1 GTSNPN and CDR2 SVGIG (reference sequence). The CDR3 sequence is CAWKRPNLNEKLFF. CDR3 sequence (DNA): TGTGCCTGGAAGAGGCCCAACCTTAATGAAAAACTGTTTTTT.

CDR3 nucleotide sequence: TGTGCCAGTAATGGGCAGGGGGATCGTGGCTACACCTTC. It yields the protein CASNGQGDRGYTF. J is TRBJ1-2 and V is TRBV19; 7 bases line up with TRBD1. Germline trimming cut 7 bases from V and 7 bases from J; bases unmatched to any gene: 9. The germline V gene has CDR1 LNHDA and CDR2 SQIVND (reference sequence). There are 13 residues in the CDR3.

CDR3 in DNA: TGTGCCAGCAGTTTCGACAGAATTTACGAGCAGTACTTC. Its translation: CASSFDRIYEQYF. The chain uses TRBV27 and TRBJ2-7; a possible D gene is TRBD1 (5 bases). CDR1 is MNHEY, CDR2 SMNVEV, per germline (reference sequence). This CDR3 comprises 13 residues. Trimming took 3 bases from V and 4 from J, leaving 10 bases between them.

The DNA for the CDR3 is TGTGCCAGCAGTTCAACAGGGATCTCCTATAATTCACCCCTCCACTTT. Its translation: CASSSTGISYNSPLHF. This sequence joins TRBV27 and TRBJ1-6, with D tentatively TRBD1 (6 bases). The V end lost 4 bases, the J end lost 0 bases, and 10 bases lay between the germline ends. The germline V gene has CDR1 MNHEY and CDR2 SMNVEV (reference sequence). The CDR3 sequence is 16 residues long.

The chain has TRBV6-5 and TRBJ2-3; possibly TRBD1 for D (6 bases). V lost 2 bases to trimming and J lost 6 bases, with 12 bases between them. This CDR3 region has 14 residues. Germline V gene sequence: CDR1 MNHEY, CDR2 SVGAGI. DNA for the CDR3: TGTGCCAGCAGTTACCGCTACACAGGGGATACGCAGTATTTT. Its translation: CASSYRYTGDTQYF.

The chain uses TRBV9 and TRBJ2-3, with 8 bases fitting TRBD1. The germline V gene has CDR1 SGDLS and CDR2 YYNGEE. This CDR3 has 17 amino acids. The V gene end was trimmed by 0 bases and the J gene end by 0 bases; junction bases not matched to a gene: 6. The CDR3 region has the DNA TGTGCCAGCAGCGTAGATCCCGGACAGGGAAGCACAGATACGCAGTATTTT. As protein: CASSVDPGQGSTDTQYF.

The J gene is TRBJ2-3, the V gene TRBV7-2; TRBD1 agrees at 7 bases. Germline lookup yields CDR1 SGHTA and CDR2 FQGNSA. This CDR3 spans 13 amino acids. The V gene end was trimmed by 4 bases and the J gene end by 6 bases; junction bases not matched to a gene: 4. CDR3 region: CASSSWTGDTQYF. The DNA of the CDR3 is TGTGCCAGCAGCTCCTGGACAGGCGATACGCAGTATTTT.

The gene calls are TRBV4-2 and TRBJ1-5; the D is unclear. Germline V gives CDR1 LGHNA, CDR2 YNFKEQ. CDR3 length: 14 residues. V lost 3 bases, J lost 0 bases, and 6 bases lay in between. CDR3 sequence reads: CASSHQNSNQPQHF. The CDR3 DNA sequence: TGTGCCAGCAGCCACCAAAATAGCAATCAGCCCCAGCATTTT.

The chain employs TRBV29-1 and TRBJ1-4, with 10 bases lining up with TRBD1. Germline V gene lookup returns CDR1 SQVTM and CDR2 ANQGSEA. The CDR3 totals 14 residues. The trim removed 7 bases at V and 6 bases at J, leaving 8 bases unmatched. CDR3 bases: TGCAGCGCACAACCCGGGACAGGGGATGAAAAACTGTTTTTT. Protein: CSAQPGTGDEKLFF.

The chain is built from TRBV20-1 and TRBJ1-1; D is possibly TRBD1 (6 bases). The germline V gene has CDR1 DFQATT and CDR2 SNEGSKA (reference sequence). V was trimmed by 3 bases and J by 11 bases, leaving 22 bases between them. The CDR3 totals 14 residues. CDR3 nucleotide sequence: TGCAGTGCTAGTGGGACAACGGTTTCAGCATCGGCTTTCTTT. This gives the protein CSASGTTVSASAFF.

The chain has TRBV27 and TRBJ2-3; D gene ambiguous. V was cut by 5 bases and J by 0 bases, with 15 bases left in between. In germline, CDR1 is MNHEY, CDR2 SMNVEV (reference sequence). This CDR3 region has 16 residues. The CDR3 here is CASSPLTGPSTDTQYF. The CDR3 nucleotides read TGTGCCAGCAGTCCCCTTACTGGTCCTAGCACAGATACGCAGTATTTT.

The chain carries TRBV20-1 and TRBJ2-7; 8 nucleotides align to TRBD2. The germline CDR1 and CDR2 sequences are DFQATT and SNEGSKA (reference sequence). V shed 3 bases and J 1 base; nucleotides not matched to a gene: 5. The CDR3 runs to 14 residues. CDR3 region: CSASPSGSSYEQYF. The DNA for the CDR3 is TGCAGTGCTAGTCCTAGCGGGTCTTCCTACGAGCAGTACTTC.